The rows below give T cell receptor beta chains drawn from one sample of a study of cytomegalovirus exposure and HLA in healthy donors. Clones were read by immunoSEQ multiplex PCR, and TCRdb kept only the in-frame ones, dropping some. The sample has around 93,000 clones; over 55% are singletons. The sequenced sample consisted of PBMCs. The source of these receptors is a boy aged 5-17 years in good health and CMV-seropositive. CDR3s include the opening cysteine and the closing phenylalanine or tryptophan. D genes are given only for firm matches. Size is stated for part of the rows, as once, few or many counts, or as a class when the clone is expanded.

>TRBJ2-3|-|TRBV29-1|few
TGCAGCGTTGAAAGCCAGGGCCTATGGACAGATACGCAGTATTTT
CSVESQGLWTDTQYF
>TRBJ1-5|TRBD1|TRBV27|few
TGTGCCAGCAGTTCGTGGGGACAGCCAAGCAATCAGCCCCAGCATTTT
CASSSWGQPSNQPQHF
>TRBJ2-1|-|TRBV5-1|-
TGCGCCAGCAGCTTTCGGGGAGCGAACAATGAGCAGTTCTTC
CASSFRGANNEQFF
>TRBJ1-2|-|TRBV6-5|-
TGTGCCAGCAGTTCTACAGGGAACTATGGCTACACCTTC
CASSSTGNYGYTF
>TRBJ2-5|TRBD1|TRBV27|-
TGTGCCAGCAGTACAGGGGTTGGAGAGACCCAGTACTTC
CASSTGVGETQYF
>TRBJ2-7|-|TRBV11-2|-
TGTGCCAGCAGCTTAGACGGGTTACCCTACGAGCAGTACTTC
CASSLDGLPYEQYF
>TRBJ2-7|TRBD2|TRBV7-8|-
TGTGCCAGCAGCATACCGGGGGGGGAGCAGTACTTC
CASSIPGGEQYF
>TRBJ2-6|TRBD2|TRBV5-5|-
TGTGCCAGCAGCTTGCTTCCTAGCGGGAGTTCCCACGTCCTGACTTTC
CASSLLPSGSSHVLTF
>TRBJ1-5|-|TRBV7-2|once
TGTGCCAGCAGCTTATCCCTGGCGGGGCAGCCCCAGCATTTT
CASSLSLAGQPQHF
>TRBJ2-3|TRBD1|TRBV9|few
TGTGCCAGCAGCGTCACCCTGGGACAGTCTAGCACAGATACGCAGTATTTT
CASSVTLGQSSTDTQYF
>TRBJ2-2|-|TRBV2|-
TGTGCCAGCAACCGAGAGAACACCGGGGAGCTGTTTTTT
CASNRENTGELFF
>TRBJ1-1|-|TRBV7-2|few
TGTGCCAGCAGCCAACCGGGCGGGGGATCGAACACTGAAGCTTTCTTT
CASSQPGGGSNTEAFF
>TRBJ1-1|TRBD1|TRBV9|-
TGTGCCAGCAGCGTCTCGTTAGGACAGGGGAGGACTGAAGCTTTCTTT
CASSVSLGQGRTEAFF
>TRBJ1-5|TRBD1|TRBV27|-
TGTGCCAGCAGTACAGGGGACCAGCCCCAGCATTTT
CASSTGDQPQHF
>TRBJ2-7|TRBD1|TRBV29-1|once
TGCAGCGTTGAACAGACAGGGGTCTACGAGCAGTACTTC
CSVEQTGVYEQYF
>TRBJ2-2|-|TRBV5-1|-
TGCGCCAGCAGCTTGTACATGAACACCGGGGAGCTGTTTTTT
CASSLYMNTGELFF
>TRBJ2-5|TRBD2|TRBV5-1|few
TGCGCCAGCAGCTTAACGCTAGCGGAGGACCAAGAGACCCAGTACTTC
CASSLTLAEDQETQYF
>TRBJ2-6|TRBD2|TRBV7-9|-
TGTGCCAGCACCGTATGGGGAGGGGACTACGAATCTGGGGCCAACGTCCTGACTTTC
CASTVWGGDYESGANVLTF
>TRBJ1-6|-|TRBV21-1|-
TGTGCCAGCAGCATAAAACAGGGGGCTAATTCACCCCTCCACTTT
CASSIKQGANSPLHF
>TRBJ2-7|TRBD1|TRBV4-3|few
TGCGCCAGCAGCGTAACCCCGGACAGGGCTTGGGAGCAGTACTTC
CASSVTPDRAWEQYF
>TRBJ1-2|TRBD1|TRBV29-1|-
TGCAGCGTGCGGACAGGGGGCAGCTCCAACTATGGCTACACCTTC
CSVRTGGSSNYGYTF
>TRBJ1-2|-|TRBV7-9|-
TGTGCCACCGAGACAGGTCGAACGACATCCTATGGCTACACCTTC
CATETGRTTSYGYTF
>TRBJ1-1|-|TRBV5-1|-
TGCGCCAGCAGCTTGGTTGGAGGAATGAACACTGAAGCTTTCTTT
CASSLVGGMNTEAFF
>TRBJ1-1|-|TRBV7-2|-
TGTGCCAGCAGCTTAGAGCTGAACACTGAAGCTTTCTTT
CASSLELNTEAFF
>TRBJ2-7|TRBD2|TRBV18|few
TGTGCCAGCTCACCGTATCCTAGCGGGACATCCTACGAGCAGTACTTC
CASSPYPSGTSYEQYF
>TRBJ2-3|-|TRBV9|few
TGTGCCAGCAGCAAGTCCTTCTCACAGGAGCTCACAGATACGCAGTATTTT
CASSKSFSQELTDTQYF
>TRBJ2-3|-|TRBV29-1|-
TGCAGCGTTGACCCATCAAAAGTCTCGGGGACGCAGTATTTT
CSVDPSKVSGTQYF
>TRBJ2-2|-|TRBV5-1|-
TGCGCCAGCAGCTTGGCGCGTTCGGGGGATACCGGGGAGCTGTTTTTT
CASSLARSGDTGELFF
>TRBJ1-4|TRBD1|TRBV7-8|-
TGTGCCAGCAGCTTAGCCGGGACAGGGAGAGAAAAACTGTTTTTT
CASSLAGTGREKLFF